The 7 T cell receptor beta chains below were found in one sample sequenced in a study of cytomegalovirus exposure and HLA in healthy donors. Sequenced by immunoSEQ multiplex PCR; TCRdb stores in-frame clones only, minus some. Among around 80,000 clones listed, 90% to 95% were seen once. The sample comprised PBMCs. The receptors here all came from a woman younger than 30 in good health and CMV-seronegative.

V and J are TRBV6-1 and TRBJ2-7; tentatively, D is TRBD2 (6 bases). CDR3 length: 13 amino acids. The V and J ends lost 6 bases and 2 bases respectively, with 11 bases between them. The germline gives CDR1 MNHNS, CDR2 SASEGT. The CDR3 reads CASSRDLPYEQYF. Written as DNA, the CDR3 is TGTGCCAGCAGCCGGGACTTACCCTACGAGCAGTACTTC.

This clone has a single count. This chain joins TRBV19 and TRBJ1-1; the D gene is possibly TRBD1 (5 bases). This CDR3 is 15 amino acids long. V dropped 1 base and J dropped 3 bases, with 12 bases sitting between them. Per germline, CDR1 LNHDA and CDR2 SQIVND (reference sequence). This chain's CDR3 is CASSIVAGGYTEAFF. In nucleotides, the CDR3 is TGTGCCAGTAGTATAGTAGCCGGGGGGTACACTGAAGCTTTCTTT.

The CDR3 DNA follows: TGTGCCAGTAGTATGACTAGCGACGGAGAGACCCAGTACTTC. Protein sequence: CASSMTSDGETQYF. The chain carries TRBV19 and TRBJ2-5; 8 bases are a match to TRBD2. The CDR3 has 14 residues. J lost 4 bases, V lost 3 bases, and 4 bases had no gene match. Per germline, CDR1 LNHDA and CDR2 SQIVND (reference sequence). Looking up the rest from reference TRBV19 and TRBJ2-5 gives the full variable domain: DGGITQSPKYLFRKEGQNVTLSCEQNLNHDAMYWYRQDPGQGLRLIYYSQIVNDFQKGDIAEGYSVSREKKESFPLTVTSAQKNPTAFYLCASSMTSDGETQYFGPGTRLLVL.

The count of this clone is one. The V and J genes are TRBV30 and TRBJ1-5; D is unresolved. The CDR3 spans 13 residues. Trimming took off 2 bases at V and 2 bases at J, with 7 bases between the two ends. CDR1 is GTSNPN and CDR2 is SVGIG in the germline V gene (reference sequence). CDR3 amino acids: CAWSPFGNQPQHF. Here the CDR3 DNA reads TGTGCCTGGAGTCCCTTTGGCAATCAGCCCCAGCATTTT.

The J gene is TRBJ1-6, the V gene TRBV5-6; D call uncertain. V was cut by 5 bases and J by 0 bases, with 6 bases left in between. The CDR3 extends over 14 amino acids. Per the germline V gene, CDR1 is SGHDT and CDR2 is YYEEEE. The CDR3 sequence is CASREISYNSPLHF. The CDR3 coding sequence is TGTGCCAGCAGGGAGATCTCCTATAATTCACCCCTCCACTTT.

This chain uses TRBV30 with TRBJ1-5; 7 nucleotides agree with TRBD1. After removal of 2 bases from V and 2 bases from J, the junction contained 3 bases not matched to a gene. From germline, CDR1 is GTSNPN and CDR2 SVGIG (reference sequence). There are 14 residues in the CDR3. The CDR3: CAWSTGQGNQPQHF. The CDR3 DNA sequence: TGTGCCTGGAGTACCGGACAGGGCAATCAGCCCCAGCATTTT.

CDR3 region: CASSWGQGGSPLHF. CDR3 in DNA: TGTGCCAGCAGCTGGGGACAGGGCGGTTCACCCCTCCACTTT. The chain carries TRBV7-8 and TRBJ1-6; 9 bases are a match to TRBD1. Germline trimming cut 4 bases from V and 9 bases from J; bases unmatched to any gene: 4. Germline CDR1 and CDR2: SGHVS and FQNEAQ. This CDR3 is 14 amino acids long.